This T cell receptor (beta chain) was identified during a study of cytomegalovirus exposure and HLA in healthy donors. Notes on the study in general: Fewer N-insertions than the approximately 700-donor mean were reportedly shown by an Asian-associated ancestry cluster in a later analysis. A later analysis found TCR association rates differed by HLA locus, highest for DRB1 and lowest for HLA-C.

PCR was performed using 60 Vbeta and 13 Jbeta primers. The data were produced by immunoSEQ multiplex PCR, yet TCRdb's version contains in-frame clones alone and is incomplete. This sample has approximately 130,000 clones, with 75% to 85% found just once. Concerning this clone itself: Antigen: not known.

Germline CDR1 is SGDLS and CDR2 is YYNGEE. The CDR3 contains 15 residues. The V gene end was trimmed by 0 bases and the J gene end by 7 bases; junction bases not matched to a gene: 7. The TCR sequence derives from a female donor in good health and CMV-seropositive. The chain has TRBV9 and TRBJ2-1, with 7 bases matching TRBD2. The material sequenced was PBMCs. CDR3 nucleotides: TGTGCCAGCAGCGTAGGTGCGGGAGACTTGAATGAGCAGTTCTTC. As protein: CASSVGAGDLNEQFF.